Listed here is a single T cell receptor (beta chain). This CDR3 region has 18 residues. The germline CDR1 and CDR2 sequences are MGHRA and YSYEKL. Trimming took 0 bases from V and 4 from J; bases not matched to a gene: 14. The data were taken from a study of human T cells and chemical hapten exposure. Study summary: Per-sample TCR yields varied mainly from small pooled library volume differences.

The time point was: patch test 3, about 24 weeks after DPC sensitization. Noted treatment: therapeutic diphenylcyclopropenone sensitization with weekly scalp DPC. Individual cDNA molecules had unique molecular identifiers attached to them by the library. One entry per CDR3 protein results from TCRdb running MiXCR on the RACE reads. The sample shows 150,000 to 200,000 distinct CDR3 sequences, roughly a quarter of them seen only once. V usage is TRBV4-1 and J usage is TRBJ1-1, with 7 bases lining up with TRBD1. This specimen was whole blood, taken in connection with sensitization to the hapten diphenylcyclopropenone (DPC). This TCR was recovered from a woman between 18 and 30 years old with alopecia areata. Some clones in this sample may be carry-over from other donors' samples. Written as DNA, the CDR3 is TGCGCCAGCAGCCAAGATCTCCTCTCGGAGGGGGCGTCCACTGAAGCTTTCTTT. This gives the protein CASSQDLLSEGASTEAFF.